This passage covers 23 T cell receptor beta chains from one sample sequenced in a study of patients and donors after allogeneic stem cell transplantation. From the RT-PCR reads, TCRdb called clonotypes with MiXCR, one entry per CDR3 protein. The sample carries hundreds of thousands of distinct CDR3 sequences, about a sixth recorded once. What was sequenced was blood, either unsorted or a sorted T cell fraction (not recorded which). All receptors come from a human donor who was either an allogeneic HSCT recipient or a stem cell or donor lymphocyte infusion donor (not recorded which). It is not recorded whose cells these are; they may come from a transplant donor.

The V gene is TRBV5-4, the J gene TRBJ2-1; 10 nucleotides match TRBD2. Germline V lookup: CDR1 SGHNT, CDR2 YYREEE (reference sequence). With V trimmed by 4 bases and J by 8 bases, 6 bases remained unmatched. The CDR3 has 14 residues. For the CDR3, the DNA is TGTGCCAGCAGCGGAGGGACTAGCGCCTATGAGCAGTTCTTC. Its translation: CASSGGTSAYEQFF.

The V call is TRBV7-9, the J call TRBJ2-7; tentatively, D is TRBD1 or TRBD2 (5 bases each). The CDR3 sequence is 17 residues long. Trimming removed 4 bases at V and 4 bases at J, with 23 bases between. The germline V gene encodes CDR1 SEHNR and CDR2 FQNEAQ (reference sequence). CDR3 protein: CASSYSPGTYREYEQYF. For the CDR3, the DNA is TGTGCCAGCAGCTATTCTCCCGGGACCTACCGGGAATACGAGCAGTACTTC.

V and J are TRBV10-2 and TRBJ1-2; D gene unclear. The CDR3 is made up of 13 amino acids. Trimming shortened V by 6 bases and J by 3 bases, and 11 bases separated the two germline ends. In germline, CDR1 is WSHSY, CDR2 SAAADI. This CDR3 is CASSDQVYYGYTF. In DNA, the CDR3 is TGCGCCAGCAGCGACCAGGTCTACTATGGCTACACCTTC.

This clonotype showed up many times. V gene TRBV5-1 combines with J gene TRBJ1-5; 7 bases fit TRBD1. V dropped 2 bases and J dropped 2; count of bases not matched to a gene: 1. This CDR3 region has 14 residues. The germline gives CDR1 SGHRS, CDR2 YFSETQ. The CDR3 loop reads CASSFGTGNQPQHF. In nucleotides, the CDR3 is TGCGCCAGCAGCTTTGGGACAGGCAATCAGCCCCAGCATTTT. The full variable domain, its missing parts supplied by reference TRBV5-1 and TRBJ1-5, is KAGVTQTPRYLIKTRGQQVTLSCSPISGHRSVSWYQQTPGQGLQFLFEYFSETQRNKGNFPGRFSGRQFSNSRSEMNVSTLELGDSALYLCASSFGTGNQPQHFGDGTRLSIL.

The V and J genes are TRBV30 and TRBJ2-2; no firm D call. Per the germline V gene, CDR1 is GTSNPN and CDR2 is SVGIG (reference sequence). This CDR3 contains 11 residues. The V and J ends lost 1 base and 7 bases respectively, with 4 bases between them. Here the CDR3 DNA reads TGTGCCTGGAGTGGGGGCGGGGAGCTGTTTTTT. Its protein product is CAWSGGGELFF.

This clonotype was observed many times. CDR3 sequence (DNA): TGCAGCGTTTCGAGTAGCCGCAATGAGCAGTTCTTC. Its protein is CSVSSSRNEQFF. This sequence joins TRBV29-1 and TRBJ2-1; D remains ambiguous. Germline CDR1 SQVTM, CDR2 ANQGSEA. This CDR3 has 12 amino acids. With 5 bases removed from V and 6 bases from J, the gap between germline ends came to 11 bases.

The chain recombines TRBV5-6 with TRBJ2-3; 10 nucleotides match TRBD2. This CDR3 is built from 11 residues. The V gene end was trimmed by 4 bases and the J gene end by 15 bases; junction bases not matched to a gene: 5. CDR1 is SGHDT and CDR2 is YYEEEE in the germline V gene. DNA of the CDR3: TGTGCCAGCAGCGTTAGCGGGAGGAGTTATTTT. Translating gives CASSVSGRSYF. The full variable domain, completed using reference TRBV5-6 and TRBJ2-3, is DAGVTQSPTHLIKTRGQQVTLRCSPKSGHDTVSWYQQALGQGPQFIFQYYEEEERQRGNFPDRFSGHQFPNYSSELNVNALLLGDSALYLCASSVSGRSYFGPGTRLTVL.

V and J are TRBV12-3 or TRBV12-4 and TRBJ1-1; TRBD1 might be the D (6 bases). This CDR3 is built from 13 residues. V was cut by 6 bases and J by 3 bases, with 11 bases left in between. CDR3 nucleotides: TGTGCCAGCAGGAACAGGGTGCACACTGAAGCTTTCTTT. Protein sequence: CASRNRVHTEAFF.

This clonotype was recorded a few times. The rearrangement links TRBV9 to TRBJ1-2, with 7 bases fitting TRBD1. V dropped 0 bases and J dropped 8; count of bases not matched to a gene: 7. Germline CDR1 SGDLS, CDR2 YYNGEE. This CDR3 contains 14 residues. The CDR3 DNA sequence: TGTGCCAGCAGCGTAGGACAGGGAGTGGTCGGCTACACCTTC. It yields the protein CASSVGQGVVGYTF.

There are a few counts of this clonotype. The J gene is TRBJ2-7, the V gene TRBV6-2 or TRBV6-3; D may correspond to TRBD1 or TRBD2 (5 bases each). CDR3 length: 15 amino acids. CDR1 is MNHEY and CDR2 is SVGEGT in the germline V gene. V was cut by 7 bases and J by 1 base, with 17 bases left in between. The CDR3 is CASTLDSRGSYEQYF. For the CDR3, the DNA is TGTGCCAGCACCCTAGACAGCCGAGGGTCCTACGAGCAGTACTTC.

This clonotype was seen a handful of times. CDR3 residues: CASSGPGYTF. The DNA of the CDR3 is TGTGCCAGCAGTGGGCCGGGCTACACCTTC. V usage is TRBV9 and J usage is TRBJ1-2; D remains unclear. Germline V gene sequence: CDR1 SGDLS, CDR2 YYNGEE. The V end was cut by 5 bases, the J end by 8 bases, with 7 bases between. CDR3 length equals 10 residues. Combining the CDR3 with reference TRBV9 and TRBJ1-2 gives the whole variable domain DSGVTQTPKHLITATGQRVTLRCSPRSGDLSVYWYQQSLDQGLQFLIQYYNGEERAKGNILERFSAQQFPDLHSELNLSSLELGDSALYFCASSGPGYTFGSGTRLTVV.

The chain recombines TRBV4-1 with TRBJ2-3; D remains ambiguous. Deletions cut 0 bases from V and 4 bases from J, with 11 bases between. CDR3 length equals 15 residues. The germline CDR1 and CDR2 sequences are MGHRA and YSYEKL. This CDR3 reads CASSQEWRESDTQYF. Written as DNA, the CDR3 is TGCGCCAGCAGCCAAGAGTGGAGAGAATCAGATACGCAGTATTTT.

This clonotype has only a few counts. V and J are TRBV6-1 and TRBJ2-5; D may be TRBD1 (5 bases). The germline CDR1 and CDR2 sequences are MNHNS and SASEGT. The V and J ends lost 6 bases and 1 base respectively, with 15 bases between them. The CDR3 runs to 15 residues. The CDR3 here is CASSTNRQGQETQYF. As DNA, the CDR3 is TGTGCCAGCAGCACTAATCGGCAGGGCCAAGAGACCCAGTACTTC.

This chain joins TRBV29-1 and TRBJ2-1, with 9 positions matching TRBD1. Germline V gene data show CDR1 as SQVTM and CDR2 as ANQGSEA. V shed 7 bases, J shed 6 bases, and the junction held 7 bases outside the gene matches. There are 13 residues in the CDR3. The CDR3 DNA is TGCAGCGCCGGACAGGGGAGAGGCAATGAGCAGTTCTTC. Translation gives CSAGQGRGNEQFF.

V usage is TRBV12-3 or TRBV12-4 and J usage is TRBJ2-1; 9 bases map to TRBD2. Trimming removed 6 bases from V and 3 bases from J; junction bases left unmatched: 3. There are 14 residues in the CDR3. The CDR3 here is CASSRLADYNEQFF. The DNA of the CDR3 is TGTGCCAGCAGCAGACTAGCGGACTACAATGAGCAGTTCTTC.

The genes are TRBV11-2 and TRBJ2-7, with 11 bases aligning to TRBD2. The germline V gene has CDR1 SGHAT and CDR2 FQNNGV. Trimming cost V 2 bases and J 2 bases; bases outside gene matches: 2. This CDR3 has 15 amino acids. The CDR3: CASSLILAGAYEQYF. CDR3 in DNA: TGTGCCAGCAGCTTAATACTAGCGGGGGCCTACGAGCAGTACTTC.

This clonotype came up a few times. This chain uses TRBV2 with TRBJ2-2; TRBD2 matches 11 bases. Losses at the gene ends were 2 bases for V and 4 bases for J; bases not matched to a gene: 9. The germline V gene encodes CDR1 SNHLY and CDR2 FYNNEI. This CDR3 contains 18 residues. Here the CDR3 reads CASSEWYSGREVTGELFF. For the CDR3, the DNA is TGTGCCAGCAGTGAATGGTATAGCGGGAGGGAGGTCACCGGGGAGCTGTTTTTT.

The V call is TRBV4-2, the J call TRBJ2-5; 14 bases align to TRBD2. J was trimmed by 3 bases and V by 2 bases; bases with no gene match: 8. The CDR3 has 18 residues. Germline V gives CDR1 LGHNA, CDR2 YNFKEQ. Here the CDR3 DNA reads TGTGCCAGCAGCCAAATTTGGACTAGCGGGGGGCCCAAAGAGACCCAGTACTTC. Translation gives CASSQIWTSGGPKETQYF.

The rearrangement links TRBV9 to TRBJ2-7; TRBD2 agrees at 10 bases. V gave up 3 bases and J gave up 3 bases; unmatched junction bases: 3. The CDR3 length is 14 residues. From germline, CDR1 is SGDLS and CDR2 YYNGEE. This CDR3 reads CASSAVAGGYEQYF. DNA for the CDR3: TGTGCCAGCAGCGCCGTAGCGGGAGGCTACGAGCAGTACTTC.

The sample holds a few counts of this clonotype. The J gene is TRBJ1-1, the V gene TRBV5-1; the D gene is possibly TRBD1 (5 bases). V lost 0 bases and J 6 bases, leaving 9 bases between the germline ends. The CDR3 spans 13 residues. CDR1 is SGHRS and CDR2 is YFSETQ in the germline V gene. This CDR3 reads CASSLATGAEAFF. Here the CDR3 DNA reads TGCGCCAGCAGCTTGGCCACAGGAGCTGAAGCTTTCTTT.

This chain connects TRBV6-2 or TRBV6-3 to TRBJ2-7; 15 bases are a match to TRBD2. This CDR3 comprises 20 residues. Unmatched junction bases numbered 19, after V lost 7 bases and J lost 3 bases. Germline assignment: CDR1 MNHEY and CDR2 SVGEGT. CDR3 in amino acids: CASTPVRGLAGGPKYYEQYF. The CDR3 region has the DNA TGTGCCAGCACTCCAGTGCGTGGACTAGCGGGAGGGCCGAAATACTACGAGCAGTACTTC.

The chain joins TRBV7-9 to TRBJ2-7, with D maybe TRBD2 (6 bases). V lost 3 bases and J lost 0, with 18 bases in between. From germline, CDR1 is SEHNR and CDR2 FQNEAQ (reference sequence). The CDR3 consists of 17 residues. The CDR3 DNA reads as TGTGCCAGCAGCTTCACCCTCGGCGGGATGAGCTCCTACGAGCAGTACTTC. It encodes CASSFTLGGMSSYEQYF.

The sample holds many counts of this clonotype. The rearrangement uses TRBV12-3 or TRBV12-4 and TRBJ2-2; D may be TRBD2 (6 bases). The V end was cut by 6 bases, the J end by 6 bases, with 23 bases between. The CDR3 covers 17 residues. CDR3 region: CASSRLAPIPRAGELFF. The CDR3 nucleotides are TGTGCCAGCAGCCGTCTAGCGCCGATCCCTCGGGCCGGGGAGCTGTTTTTT.